This T cell receptor (beta chain) was sequenced in a study of blood T cell repertoires in COVID-19. In the original analysis: Counts of nucleated cells, estimated from reference gene primer amplification, were obtained. The table came from immunoSEQ multiplex PCR; TCRdb's copy has only in-frame clones and leaves some out. V and J calls and clone size are as listed in that table; D and trimming were resolved from the DNA. The sample records 200,000 to 250,000 clones, nearly 90% being singletons. Residents of 20 to 25 US areas, aged roughly 18 to 89 years, made up the participants. The CDR3 has 13 residues. Germline loops: CDR1 SGHAT, CDR2 FQDESV (reference sequence). The V and J ends lost 3 bases and 7 bases respectively, with 12 bases between them.

The sample was PBMCs or T cells enriched from blood (not recorded which). The chain is built from TRBV11-1 and TRBJ1-1, with D possibly TRBD1 on 5 matching bases. This sequence was found in a man in his thirties or forties who had been exposed to COVID-19. CDR3 bases: TGTGCCAGCAGCTTCAGTGCAGGGAATGAAGCTTTCTTT. Protein sequence: CASSFSAGNEAFF.